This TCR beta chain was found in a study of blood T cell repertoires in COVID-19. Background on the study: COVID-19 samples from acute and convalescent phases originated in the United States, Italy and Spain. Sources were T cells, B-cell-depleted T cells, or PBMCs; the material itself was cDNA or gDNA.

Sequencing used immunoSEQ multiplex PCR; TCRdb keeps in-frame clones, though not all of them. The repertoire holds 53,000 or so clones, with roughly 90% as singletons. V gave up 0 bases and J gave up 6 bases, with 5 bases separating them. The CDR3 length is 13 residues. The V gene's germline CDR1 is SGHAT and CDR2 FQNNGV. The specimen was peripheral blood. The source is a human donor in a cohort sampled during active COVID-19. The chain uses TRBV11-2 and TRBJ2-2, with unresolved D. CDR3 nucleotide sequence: TGTGCCAGCAGCTTAGATCTTCCCGGGGAGCTGTTTTTT. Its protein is CASSLDLPGELFF.